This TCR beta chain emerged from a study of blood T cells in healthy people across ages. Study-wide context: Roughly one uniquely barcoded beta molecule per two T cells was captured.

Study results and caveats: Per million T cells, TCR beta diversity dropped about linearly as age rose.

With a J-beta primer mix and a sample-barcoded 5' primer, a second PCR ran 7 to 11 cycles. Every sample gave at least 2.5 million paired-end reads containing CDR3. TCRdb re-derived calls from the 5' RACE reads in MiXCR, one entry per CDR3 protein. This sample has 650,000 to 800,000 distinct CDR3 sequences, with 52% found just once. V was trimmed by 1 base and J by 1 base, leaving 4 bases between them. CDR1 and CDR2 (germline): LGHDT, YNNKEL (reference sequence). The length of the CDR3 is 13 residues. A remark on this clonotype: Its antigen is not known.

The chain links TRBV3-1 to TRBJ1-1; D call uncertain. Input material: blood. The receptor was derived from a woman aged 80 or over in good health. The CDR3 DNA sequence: TGTGCCAGCAGCCAAGTCGGGAACACTGAAGCTTTCTTT. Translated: CASSQVGNTEAFF.